This passage covers 7 T cell receptor beta chains from one sample sequenced in a study of blood T cells in healthy people across ages. Sample-barcoded 5' priming and a J-beta primer mix drove a second PCR of roughly 6 to 12 cycles. Each CDR3 protein is one row after TCRdb ran MiXCR on the 5' RACE reads. Seen here are approximately 810,000 distinct CDR3 sequences, under 40% observed once, and the top ten hold 13%. The specimen sequenced was blood. The receptors here all came from a man between 18 and 35 years old in good health.

The rearrangement joins TRBV4-1 to TRBJ1-5; unclear D gene. Germline loops: CDR1 MGHRA, CDR2 YSYEKL. V lost 0 bases, J lost 0 bases, and 9 bases lay in between. CDR3 length: 16 amino acids. CDR3 residues: CASSQDPPVSNQPQHF. The CDR3 DNA is TGCGCCAGCAGCCAAGACCCGCCGGTTAGCAATCAGCCCCAGCATTTT.

The chain is built from TRBV2 and TRBJ1-4, with D unresolved. The CDR3 runs 14 residues. V was pared by 3 bases and J by 5 bases, with 10 bases between. CDR1 and CDR2 from the germline V gene are SNHLY and FYNNEI. The CDR3 bases are TGTGCCAGCAGTGATAGGAAGGGAAATGAAAAACTGTTTTTT. Its translation is CASSDRKGNEKLFF.

The chain is built from TRBV10-2 and TRBJ1-2; D is possibly TRBD1 (5 bases). Looked up from germline, CDR1 is WSHSY and CDR2 is SAAADI. The CDR3 is made up of 15 amino acids. The V and J ends lost 6 bases and 8 bases respectively, with 22 bases between them. CDR3 in amino acids: CASSPGGRGGKGYTF. The DNA of the CDR3 is TGCGCCAGCAGCCCGGGTGGTAGGGGCGGTAAGGGCTACACCTTC.

V usage is TRBV20-1 and J usage is TRBJ2-1; weak D call: TRBD2 (6 bases). Germline V gene data show CDR1 as DFQATT and CDR2 as SNEGSKA (reference sequence). V lost 5 bases and J 0 bases, leaving 14 bases between the germline ends. The CDR3 extends over 15 amino acids. The CDR3 reads CSARGLQSSYNEQFF. As DNA, the CDR3 is TGCAGTGCTCGGGGACTTCAGTCCTCCTACAATGAGCAGTTCTTC.

This clonotype appeared once. Given a much more abundant clone one base away, this may be a read error. The genes are TRBV4-1 and TRBJ2-7; D is possibly TRBD1 or TRBD2 (6 bases each). The J call may be in error: the DNA end matches TRBJ2-5 better. The CDR3 has 16 amino acids. Germline V gene sequence: CDR1 MGHRA, CDR2 YSYEKL. CDR3 DNA: TGCGCCAGCAGCCAAAGGGGGGAAGCAGTAAAAGGGACCCAGTACTTC. Amino acid sequence: CASSQRGEAVKGTQYF.

This clonotype was detected only a few times. The chain has TRBV20-1 and TRBJ2-1; D unclear. Per the germline V gene, CDR1 is DFQATT and CDR2 is SNEGSKA (reference sequence). The V gene lost 3 bases and the J gene lost 0 bases, with 9 bases spanning the gap. This CDR3 contains 14 residues. CDR3 nucleotides: TGCAGTGCTAGGGTTAGGCCCTCCTACAATGAGCAGTTCTTC. It yields the protein CSARVRPSYNEQFF.

This clonotype came up many times. CDR3 sequence: CASSPGAGIFYYGYTF. CDR3 DNA: TGTGCCAGCAGCCCGGGGGCCGGGATCTTCTATTATGGCTACACCTTC. This chain links TRBV7-8 with TRBJ1-2; D possibly corresponds to TRBD1 (6 bases). Germline V CDR1 and CDR2: SGHVS, FQNEAQ. V gave up 5 bases and J gave up 5 bases, with 21 bases separating them. The CDR3 covers 16 residues.